This T cell receptor beta chain was sequenced in a study of blood T cell repertoires in COVID-19. The assay was immunoSEQ multiplex PCR, and TCRdb's table has in-frame clones only and misses some. The sample has over 250,000 clones; around 90% are singletons. The TCR comes from a woman in her 70s with COVID-19, enrolled during active disease. The source material was peripheral blood.

CDR3 protein: CAWTLLAGDADTQYF. The CDR3 nucleotides read TGTGCCTGGACCTTACTAGCGGGAGACGCAGATACGCAGTATTTT. The chain employs TRBV30 and TRBJ2-3; 11 nucleotides line up with TRBD2. Germline CDR1 GTSNPN, CDR2 SVGIG (reference sequence). The length of the CDR3 is 15 residues. After removal of 4 bases from V and 4 bases from J, the junction contained 7 bases not matched to a gene. Based on the CDR3 plus reference TRBV30 and TRBJ2-3, the full variable domain is SQTIHQWPATLVQPVGSPLSLECTVEGTSNPNLYWYRQAAGRGLQLLFYSVGIGQISSEVPQNLSASRPQDRQFILSSKKLLLSDSGFYLCAWTLLAGDADTQYFGPGTRLTVL.